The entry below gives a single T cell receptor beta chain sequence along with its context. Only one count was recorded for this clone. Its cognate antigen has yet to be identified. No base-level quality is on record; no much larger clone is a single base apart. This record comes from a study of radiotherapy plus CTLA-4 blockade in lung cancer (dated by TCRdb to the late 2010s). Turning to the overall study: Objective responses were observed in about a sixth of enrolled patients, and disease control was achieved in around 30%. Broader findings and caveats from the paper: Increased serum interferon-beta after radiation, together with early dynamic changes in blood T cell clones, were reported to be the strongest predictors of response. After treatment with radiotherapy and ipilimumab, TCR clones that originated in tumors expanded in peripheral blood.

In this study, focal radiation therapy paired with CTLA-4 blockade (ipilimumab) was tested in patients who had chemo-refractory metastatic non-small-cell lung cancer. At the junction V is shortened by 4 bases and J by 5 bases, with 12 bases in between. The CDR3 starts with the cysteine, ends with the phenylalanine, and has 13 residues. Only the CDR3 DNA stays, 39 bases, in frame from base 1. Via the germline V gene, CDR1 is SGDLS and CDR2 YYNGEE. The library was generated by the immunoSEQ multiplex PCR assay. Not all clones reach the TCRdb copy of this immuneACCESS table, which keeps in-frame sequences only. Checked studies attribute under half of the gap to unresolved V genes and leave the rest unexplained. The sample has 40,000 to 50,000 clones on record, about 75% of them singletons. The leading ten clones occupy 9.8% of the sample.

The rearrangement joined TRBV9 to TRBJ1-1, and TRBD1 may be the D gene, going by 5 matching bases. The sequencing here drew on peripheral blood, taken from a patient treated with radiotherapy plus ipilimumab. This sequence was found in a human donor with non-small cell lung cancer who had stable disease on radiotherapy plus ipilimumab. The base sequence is TGTGCCAGCAGCTCCAGGGTTGGAACTGAAGCTTTCTTT. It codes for CASSSRVGTEAFF.